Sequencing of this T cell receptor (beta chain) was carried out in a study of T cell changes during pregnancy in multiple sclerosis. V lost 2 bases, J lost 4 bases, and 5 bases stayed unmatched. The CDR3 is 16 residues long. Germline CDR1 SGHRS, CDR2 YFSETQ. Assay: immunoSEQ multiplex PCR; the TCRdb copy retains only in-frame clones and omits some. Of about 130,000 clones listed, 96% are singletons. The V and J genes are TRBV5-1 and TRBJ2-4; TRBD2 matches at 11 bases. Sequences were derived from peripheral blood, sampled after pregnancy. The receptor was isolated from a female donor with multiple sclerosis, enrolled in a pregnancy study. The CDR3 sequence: CASSFSGGVGKNIQYF. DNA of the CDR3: TGCGCCAGCAGCTTTAGCGGGGGGGTGGGAAAAAACATTCAGTACTTC.